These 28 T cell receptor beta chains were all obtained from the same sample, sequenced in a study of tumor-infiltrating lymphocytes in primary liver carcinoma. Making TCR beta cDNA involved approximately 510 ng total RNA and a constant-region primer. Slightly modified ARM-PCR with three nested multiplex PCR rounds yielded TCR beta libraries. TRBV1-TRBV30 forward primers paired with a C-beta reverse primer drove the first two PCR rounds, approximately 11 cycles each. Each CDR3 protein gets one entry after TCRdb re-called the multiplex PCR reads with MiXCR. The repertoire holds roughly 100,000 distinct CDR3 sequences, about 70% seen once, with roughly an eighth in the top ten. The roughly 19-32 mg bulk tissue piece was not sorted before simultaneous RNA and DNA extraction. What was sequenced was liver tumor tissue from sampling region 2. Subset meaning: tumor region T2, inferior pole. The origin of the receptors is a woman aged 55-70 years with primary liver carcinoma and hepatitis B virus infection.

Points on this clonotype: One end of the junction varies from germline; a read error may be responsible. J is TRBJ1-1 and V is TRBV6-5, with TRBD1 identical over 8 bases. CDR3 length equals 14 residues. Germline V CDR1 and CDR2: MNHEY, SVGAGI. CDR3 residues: CTSNSQGANTEAFF. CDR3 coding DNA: TGTACCAGCAATTCGCAGGGGGCGAACACTGAAGCTTTCTTT.

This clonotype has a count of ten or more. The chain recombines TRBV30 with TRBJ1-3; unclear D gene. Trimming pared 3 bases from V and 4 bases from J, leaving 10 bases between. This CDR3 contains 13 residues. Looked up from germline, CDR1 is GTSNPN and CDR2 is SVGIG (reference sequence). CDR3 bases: TGTGCCTGGAGCGCACAGTCCGGAAACACCATATATTTT. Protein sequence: CAWSAQSGNTIYF. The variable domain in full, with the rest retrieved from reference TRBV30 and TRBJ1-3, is SQTIHQWPATLVQPVGSPLSLECTVEGTSNPNLYWYRQAAGRGLQLLFYSVGIGQISSEVPQNLSASRPQDRQFILSSKKLLLSDSGFYLCAWSAQSGNTIYFGEGSWLTVV.

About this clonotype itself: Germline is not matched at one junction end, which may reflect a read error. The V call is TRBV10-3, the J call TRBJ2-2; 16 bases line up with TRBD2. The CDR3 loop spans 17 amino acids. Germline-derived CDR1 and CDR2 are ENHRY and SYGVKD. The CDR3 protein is CATSPGLAGGNTGELFF. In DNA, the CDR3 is TGTGCCACCAGTCCGGGACTAGCGGGAGGGAACACTGGGGAGCTGTTTTTT.

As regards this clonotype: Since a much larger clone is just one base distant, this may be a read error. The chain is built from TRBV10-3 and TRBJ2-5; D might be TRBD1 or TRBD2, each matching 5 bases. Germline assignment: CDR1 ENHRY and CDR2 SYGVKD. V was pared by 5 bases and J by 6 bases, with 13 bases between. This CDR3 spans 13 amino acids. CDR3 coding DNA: TGTGCCATCAGTCAGGAGAGGGACCAGACCCAGTACTTC. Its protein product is CAISQERDQTQYF.

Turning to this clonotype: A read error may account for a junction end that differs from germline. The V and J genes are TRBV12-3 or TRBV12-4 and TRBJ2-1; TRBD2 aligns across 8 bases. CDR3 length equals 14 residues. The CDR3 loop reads CDSSSTGGLGEQSF. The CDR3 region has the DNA TGTGACAGCAGTTCGACGGGAGGGCTCGGTGAGCAGTCCTTC.

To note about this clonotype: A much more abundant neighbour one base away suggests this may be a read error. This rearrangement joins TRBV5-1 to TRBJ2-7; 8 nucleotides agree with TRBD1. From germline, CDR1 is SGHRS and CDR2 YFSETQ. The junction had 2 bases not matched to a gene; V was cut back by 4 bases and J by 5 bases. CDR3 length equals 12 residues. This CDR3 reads CASSATGDEQYV. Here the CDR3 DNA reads TGCGCCAGCAGCGCGACAGGGGACGAGCAGTACGTC.

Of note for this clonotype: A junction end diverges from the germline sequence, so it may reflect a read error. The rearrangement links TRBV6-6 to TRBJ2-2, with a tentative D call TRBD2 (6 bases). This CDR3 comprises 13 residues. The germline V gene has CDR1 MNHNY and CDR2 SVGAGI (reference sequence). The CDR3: CASTICGGGELSF. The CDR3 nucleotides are TGTGCCAGTACGATTTGCGGTGGCGGGGAGCTGTCTTTT.

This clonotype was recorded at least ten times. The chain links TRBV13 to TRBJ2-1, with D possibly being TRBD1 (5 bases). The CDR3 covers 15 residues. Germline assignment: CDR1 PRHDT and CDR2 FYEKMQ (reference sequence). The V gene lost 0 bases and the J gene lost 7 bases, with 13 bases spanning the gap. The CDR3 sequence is CASSLGVERGNEQFF. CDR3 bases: TGTGCCAGCAGCTTAGGGGTAGAAAGGGGAAATGAGCAGTTCTTC.

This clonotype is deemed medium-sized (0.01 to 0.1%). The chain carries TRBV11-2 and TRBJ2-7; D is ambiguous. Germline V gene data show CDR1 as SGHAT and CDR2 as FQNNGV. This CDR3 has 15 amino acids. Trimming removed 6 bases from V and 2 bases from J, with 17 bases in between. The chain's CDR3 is CASRSTGSGPYEQYF. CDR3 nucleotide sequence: TGTGCCAGCAGATCCACGGGCAGTGGCCCCTACGAGCAGTACTTC.

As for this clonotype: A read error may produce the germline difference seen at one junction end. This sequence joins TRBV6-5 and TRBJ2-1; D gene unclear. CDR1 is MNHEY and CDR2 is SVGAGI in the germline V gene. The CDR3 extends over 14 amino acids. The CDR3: CASSLTRMYNEQFF. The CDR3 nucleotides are TGTGCCAGCAGCCTCACGCGGATGTACAACGAGCAGTTCTTC.

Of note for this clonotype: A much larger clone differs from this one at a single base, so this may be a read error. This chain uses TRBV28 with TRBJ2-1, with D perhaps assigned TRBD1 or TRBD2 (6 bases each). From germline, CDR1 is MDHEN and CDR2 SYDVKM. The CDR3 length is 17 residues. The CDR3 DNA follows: TGTGACAGCAGGGGAGGCGGGGCCACCAGGTCCTACAATGAGCAGTTCTTC. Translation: CDSRGGGATRSYNEQFF. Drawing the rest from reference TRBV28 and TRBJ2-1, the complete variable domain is DVKVTQSSRYLVKRTGEKVFLECVQDMDHENMFWYRQDPGLGLRLIYFSYDVKMKEKGDIPEGYSVSREKKERFSLILESASTNQTSMYLCDSRGGGATRSYNEQFFGPGTRLTVL.

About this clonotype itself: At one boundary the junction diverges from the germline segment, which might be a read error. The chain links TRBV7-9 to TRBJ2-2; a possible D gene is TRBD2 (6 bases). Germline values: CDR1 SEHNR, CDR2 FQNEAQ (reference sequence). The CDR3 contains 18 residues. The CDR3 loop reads CASSPPGLRTIGAGQLFF. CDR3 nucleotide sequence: TGTGCCAGCAGCCCCCCGGGACTTCGAACTATAGGGGCCGGGCAGCTGTTTTTT. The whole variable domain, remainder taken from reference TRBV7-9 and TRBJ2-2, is DTGVSQNPRHKITKRGQNVTFRCDPISEHNRLYWYRQTLGQGPEFLTYFQNEAQLEKSRLLSDRFSAERPKGSFSTLEIQRTEQGDSAMYLCASSPPGLRTIGAGQLFFGEGSRLTVL.

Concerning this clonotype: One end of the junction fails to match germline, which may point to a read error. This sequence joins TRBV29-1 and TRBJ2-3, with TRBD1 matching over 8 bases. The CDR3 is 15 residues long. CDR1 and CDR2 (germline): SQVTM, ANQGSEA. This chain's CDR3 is CSVEIRGRDTVTQYF. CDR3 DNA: TGCAGCGTTGAAATCAGGGGGCGAGACACAGTTACGCAGTATTTT.

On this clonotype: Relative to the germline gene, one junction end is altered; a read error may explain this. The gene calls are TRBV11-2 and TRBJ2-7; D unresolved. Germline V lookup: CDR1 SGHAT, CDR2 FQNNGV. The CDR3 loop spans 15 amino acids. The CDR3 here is CARSLGPVGTYEQYF. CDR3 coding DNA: TGTGCCAGAAGCTTAGGCCCTGTGGGGACCTACGAGCAGTACTTC.

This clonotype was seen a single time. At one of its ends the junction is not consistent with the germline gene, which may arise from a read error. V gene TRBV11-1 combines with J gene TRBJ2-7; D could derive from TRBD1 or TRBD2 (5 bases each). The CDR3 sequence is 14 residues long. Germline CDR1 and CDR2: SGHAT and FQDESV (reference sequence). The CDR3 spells CASSFSGTNHEQHF. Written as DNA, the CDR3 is TGTGCCAGCAGCTTCAGTGGGACCAACCACGAGCAACACTTC.

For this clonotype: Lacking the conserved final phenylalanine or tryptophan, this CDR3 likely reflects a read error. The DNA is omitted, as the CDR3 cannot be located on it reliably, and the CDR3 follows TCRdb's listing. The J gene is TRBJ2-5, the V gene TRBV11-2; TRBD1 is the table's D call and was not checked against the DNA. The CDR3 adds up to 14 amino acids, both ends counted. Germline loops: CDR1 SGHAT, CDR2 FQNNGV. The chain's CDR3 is CASSLEFGPGTLYL.

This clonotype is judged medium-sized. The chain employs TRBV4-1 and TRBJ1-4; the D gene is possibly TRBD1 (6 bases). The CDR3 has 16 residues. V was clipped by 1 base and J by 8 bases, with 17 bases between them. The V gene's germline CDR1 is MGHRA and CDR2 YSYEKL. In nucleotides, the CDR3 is TGCGCCAGCAGCCAAGGGCAGGGGTCCTTAAGCGAAAAACTGTTTTTT. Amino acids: CASSQGQGSLSEKLFF.

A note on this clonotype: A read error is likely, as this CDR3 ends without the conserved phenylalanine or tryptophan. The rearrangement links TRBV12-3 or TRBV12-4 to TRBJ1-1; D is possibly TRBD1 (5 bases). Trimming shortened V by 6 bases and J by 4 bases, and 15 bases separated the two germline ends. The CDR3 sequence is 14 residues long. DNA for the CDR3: TGTGCCAGCAGATCCGGATGGGGGAGCACTGAAGCTTTCTGT. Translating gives CASRSGWGSTEAFC.

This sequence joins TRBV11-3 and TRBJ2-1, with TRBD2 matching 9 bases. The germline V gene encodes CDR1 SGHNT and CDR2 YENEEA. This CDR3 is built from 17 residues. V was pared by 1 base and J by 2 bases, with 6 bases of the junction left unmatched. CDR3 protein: CASSLGQGGRAYNEQFF. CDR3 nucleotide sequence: TGTGCCAGCAGCTTAGGTCAAGGCGGGAGGGCCTACAATGAGCAGTTCTTC.

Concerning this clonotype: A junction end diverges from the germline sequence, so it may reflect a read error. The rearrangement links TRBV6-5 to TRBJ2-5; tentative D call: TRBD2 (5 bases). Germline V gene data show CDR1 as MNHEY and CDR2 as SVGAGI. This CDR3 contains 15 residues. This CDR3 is CASSPMRYNGGTQHF. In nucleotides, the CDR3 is TGTGCCAGCAGTCCCATGAGGTACAATGGAGGAACCCAGCACTTT.

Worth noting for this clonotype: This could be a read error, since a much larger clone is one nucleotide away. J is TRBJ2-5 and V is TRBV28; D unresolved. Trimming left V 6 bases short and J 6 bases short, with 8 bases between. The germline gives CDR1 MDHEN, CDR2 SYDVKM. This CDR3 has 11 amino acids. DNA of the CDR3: TGTGCCAGCAGAGGGTTTCAGACCCAGTACTTC. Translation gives CASRGFQTQYF.

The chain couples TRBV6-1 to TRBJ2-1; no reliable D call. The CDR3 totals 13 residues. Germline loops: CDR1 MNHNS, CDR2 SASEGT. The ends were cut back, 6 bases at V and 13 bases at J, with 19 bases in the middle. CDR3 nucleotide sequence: TGTGCCAGCAGCTATTACATCAGCTTGTCACAGTTCTTC. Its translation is CASSYYISLSQFF.

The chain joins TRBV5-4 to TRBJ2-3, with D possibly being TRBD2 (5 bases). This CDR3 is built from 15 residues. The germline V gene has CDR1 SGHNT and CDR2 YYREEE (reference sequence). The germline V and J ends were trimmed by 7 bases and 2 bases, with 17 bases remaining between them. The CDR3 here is CASYWRSGNTDTQYF. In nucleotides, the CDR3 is TGTGCCAGCTACTGGAGGAGCGGTAACACAGATACGCAGTATTTT.

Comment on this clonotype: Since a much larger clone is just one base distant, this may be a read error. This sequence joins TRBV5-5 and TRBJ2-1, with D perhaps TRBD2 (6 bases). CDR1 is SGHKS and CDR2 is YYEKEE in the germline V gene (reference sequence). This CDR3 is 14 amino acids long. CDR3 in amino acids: CTSSSGLTDNEQFF. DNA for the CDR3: TGTACCAGCAGCTCGGGACTTACCGACAATGAGCAGTTCTTC.

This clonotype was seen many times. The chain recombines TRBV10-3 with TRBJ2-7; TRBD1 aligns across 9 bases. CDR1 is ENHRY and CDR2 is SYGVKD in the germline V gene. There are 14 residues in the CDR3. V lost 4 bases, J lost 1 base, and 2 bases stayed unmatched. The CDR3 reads CAISGTGVSYEQYF. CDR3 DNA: TGTGCCATCAGTGGGACAGGGGTTTCCTACGAGCAGTACTTC.

The CDR3 protein is CSSSFISAEEMGQFF. Here the CDR3 DNA reads TGTTCTAGCAGCTTTATCTCCGCGGAGGAAATGGGGCAGTTCTTC. The chain has TRBV11-2 and TRBJ2-1, with D possibly TRBD2 on 5 matching bases. Germline V gene sequence: CDR1 SGHAT, CDR2 FQNNGV. This CDR3 is built from 15 residues.

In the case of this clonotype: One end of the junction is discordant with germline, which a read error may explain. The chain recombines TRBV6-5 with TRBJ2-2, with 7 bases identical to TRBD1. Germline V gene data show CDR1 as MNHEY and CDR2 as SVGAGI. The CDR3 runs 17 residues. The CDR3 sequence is CASRDRAPDLNNGELFF. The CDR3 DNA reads TGTGCCAGCAGAGACAGGGCACCCGACTTGAACAACGGGGAACTGTTTTTT.

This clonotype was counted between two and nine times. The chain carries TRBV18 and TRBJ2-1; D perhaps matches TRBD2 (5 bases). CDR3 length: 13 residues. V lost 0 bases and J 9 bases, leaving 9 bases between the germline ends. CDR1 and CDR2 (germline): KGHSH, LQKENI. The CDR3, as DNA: TGTGCCAGCTCACCACCGTTGGGGAGTGAGCAGTTCTTC. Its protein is CASSPPLGSEQFF.